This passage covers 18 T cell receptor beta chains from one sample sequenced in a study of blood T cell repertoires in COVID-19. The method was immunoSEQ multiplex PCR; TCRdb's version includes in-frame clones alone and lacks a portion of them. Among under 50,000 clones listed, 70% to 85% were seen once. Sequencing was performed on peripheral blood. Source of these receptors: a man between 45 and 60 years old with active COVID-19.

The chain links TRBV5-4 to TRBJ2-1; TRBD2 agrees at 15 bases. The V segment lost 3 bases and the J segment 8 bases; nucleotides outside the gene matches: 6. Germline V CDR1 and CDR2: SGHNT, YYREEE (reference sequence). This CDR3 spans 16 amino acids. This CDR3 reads CASSSGLAGGRDEQFF. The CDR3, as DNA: TGTGCCAGCAGCTCTGGACTAGCGGGGGGGCGGGATGAGCAGTTCTTC.

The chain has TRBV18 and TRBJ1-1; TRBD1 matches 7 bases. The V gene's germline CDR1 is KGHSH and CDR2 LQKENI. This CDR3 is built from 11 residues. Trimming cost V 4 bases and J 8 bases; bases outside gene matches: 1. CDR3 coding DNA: TGTGCCAGCTCACAGGGACAGGAAGCTTTCTTT. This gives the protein CASSQGQEAFF.

CDR3 amino acids: CASSPWIRQTYGYTF. For the CDR3, the DNA is TGCGCCAGCAGCCCATGGATCCGACAGACCTATGGCTACACCTTC. V is TRBV4-1 and J is TRBJ1-2; tentative D call: TRBD1 (5 bases). CDR1 and CDR2 (germline): MGHRA, YSYEKL. V lost 4 bases, J lost 4 bases, and 16 bases lay in between. The CDR3 consists of 15 residues.

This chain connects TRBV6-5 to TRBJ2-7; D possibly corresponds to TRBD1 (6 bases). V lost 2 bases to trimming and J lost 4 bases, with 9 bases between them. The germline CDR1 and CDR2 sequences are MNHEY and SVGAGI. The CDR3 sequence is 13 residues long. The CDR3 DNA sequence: TGTGCCAGCAGTTACGGGACAAAATACGAGCAGTACTTC. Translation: CASSYGTKYEQYF.

DNA for the CDR3: TGTGCCAGCAGCTTAGCGCCCCGGGGCTACACCTTC. This encodes CASSLAPRGYTF. The chain combines TRBV7-9 with TRBJ1-2, with D hard to call. Trimming took off 0 bases at V and 8 bases at J, with 7 bases between the two ends. The V gene's germline CDR1 is SEHNR and CDR2 FQNEAQ (reference sequence). This CDR3 is 12 amino acids long. The entire variable domain, with the rest obtained from reference TRBV7-9 and TRBJ1-2, is as follows: DTGVSQNPRHKITKRGQNVTFRCDPISEHNRLYWYRQTLGQGPEFLTYFQNEAQLEKSRLLSDRFSAERPKGSFSTLEIQRTEQGDSAMYLCASSLAPRGYTFGSGTRLTVV.

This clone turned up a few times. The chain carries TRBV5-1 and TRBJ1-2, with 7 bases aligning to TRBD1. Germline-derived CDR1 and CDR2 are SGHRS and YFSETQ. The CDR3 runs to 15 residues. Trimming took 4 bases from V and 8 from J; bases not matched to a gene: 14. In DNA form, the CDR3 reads TGCGCCAGCAGCGCCCTACTAACAGGGGACGGCGGCTACACCTTC. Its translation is CASSALLTGDGGYTF.

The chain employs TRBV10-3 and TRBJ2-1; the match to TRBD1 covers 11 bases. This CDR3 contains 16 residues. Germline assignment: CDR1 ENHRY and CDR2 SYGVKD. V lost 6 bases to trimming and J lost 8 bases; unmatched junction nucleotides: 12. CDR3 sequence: CAIRARTGGASYEQFF. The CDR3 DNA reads TGTGCCATCAGAGCTAGGACAGGGGGCGCCTCCTATGAGCAGTTCTTC.

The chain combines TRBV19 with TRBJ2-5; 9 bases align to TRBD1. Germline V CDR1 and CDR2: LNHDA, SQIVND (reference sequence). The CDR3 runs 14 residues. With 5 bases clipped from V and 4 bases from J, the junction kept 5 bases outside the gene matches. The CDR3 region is CASSLQGAGETQYF. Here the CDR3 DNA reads TGTGCCAGTAGTCTACAGGGGGCGGGAGAGACCCAGTACTTC.

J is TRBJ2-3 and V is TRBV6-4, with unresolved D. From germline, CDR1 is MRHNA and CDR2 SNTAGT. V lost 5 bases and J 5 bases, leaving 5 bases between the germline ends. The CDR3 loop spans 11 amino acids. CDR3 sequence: CASSTGDTQYF. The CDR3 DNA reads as TGTGCCAGCAGTACGGGAGATACGCAGTATTTT.

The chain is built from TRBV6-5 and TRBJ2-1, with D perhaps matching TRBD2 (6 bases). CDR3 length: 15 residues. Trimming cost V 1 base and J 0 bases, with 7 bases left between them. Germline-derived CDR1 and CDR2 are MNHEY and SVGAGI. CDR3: CASSYLRGSYNEQFF. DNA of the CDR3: TGTGCCAGCAGTTACTTGCGGGGCTCCTACAATGAGCAGTTCTTC.

CDR3 bases: TGCGCCAGCACTAGCGGTGGGAACACCGGGGAGCTGTTTTTT. As protein: CASTSGGNTGELFF. The chain is built from TRBV5-1 and TRBJ2-2, with 7 bases identical to TRBD2. The CDR3 is 14 residues long. The germline V gene has CDR1 SGHRS and CDR2 YFSETQ. V was pared by 6 bases and J by 1 base, with 3 bases of the junction left unmatched.

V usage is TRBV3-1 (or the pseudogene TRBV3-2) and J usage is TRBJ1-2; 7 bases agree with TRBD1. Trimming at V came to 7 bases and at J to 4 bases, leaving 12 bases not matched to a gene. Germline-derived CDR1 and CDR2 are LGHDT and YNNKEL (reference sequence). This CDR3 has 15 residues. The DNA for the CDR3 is TGTGCCAGCAACTCTAATCGACAGGGAGCCTATGGCTACACCTTC. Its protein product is CASNSNRQGAYGYTF.

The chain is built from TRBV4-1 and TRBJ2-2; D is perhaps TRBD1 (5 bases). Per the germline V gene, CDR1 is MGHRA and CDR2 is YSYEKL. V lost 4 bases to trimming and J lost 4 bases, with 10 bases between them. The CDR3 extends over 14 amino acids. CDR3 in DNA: TGCGCCAGCAGCCGGGATGACAGCACCGGGGAGCTGTTTTTT. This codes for CASSRDDSTGELFF.

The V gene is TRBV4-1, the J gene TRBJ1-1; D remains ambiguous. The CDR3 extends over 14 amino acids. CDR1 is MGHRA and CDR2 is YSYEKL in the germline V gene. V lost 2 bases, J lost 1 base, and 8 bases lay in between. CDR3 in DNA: TGCGCCAGCAGCCAATATCACGGGAACACTGAAGCTTTCTTT. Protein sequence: CASSQYHGNTEAFF.

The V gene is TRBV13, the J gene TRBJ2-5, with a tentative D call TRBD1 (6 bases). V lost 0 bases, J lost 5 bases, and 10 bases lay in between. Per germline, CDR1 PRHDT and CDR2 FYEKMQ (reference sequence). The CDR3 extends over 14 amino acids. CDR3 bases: TGTGCCAGCAGCTTAGGTCCAGGGGAGGAGACCCAGTACTTC. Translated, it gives CASSLGPGEETQYF.

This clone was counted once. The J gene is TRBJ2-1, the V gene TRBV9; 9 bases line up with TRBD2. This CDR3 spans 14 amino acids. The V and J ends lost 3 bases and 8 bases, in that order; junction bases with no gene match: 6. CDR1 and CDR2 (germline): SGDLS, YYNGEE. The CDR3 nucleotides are TGTGCCAGCAGCGAAGAGGGACTAGCCGATGAGCAGTTCTTC. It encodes CASSEEGLADEQFF.

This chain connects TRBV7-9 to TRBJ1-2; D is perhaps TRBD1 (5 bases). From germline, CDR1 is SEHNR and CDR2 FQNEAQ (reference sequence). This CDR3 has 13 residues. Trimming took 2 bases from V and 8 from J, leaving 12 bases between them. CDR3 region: CASSLTAGNGYTF. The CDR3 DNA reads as TGTGCCAGCAGCTTAACGGCAGGGAACGGCTACACCTTC.

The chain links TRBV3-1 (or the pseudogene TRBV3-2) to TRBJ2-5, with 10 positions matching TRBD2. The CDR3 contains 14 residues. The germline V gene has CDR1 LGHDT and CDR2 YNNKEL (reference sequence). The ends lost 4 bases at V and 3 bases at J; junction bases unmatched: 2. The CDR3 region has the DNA TGTGCCAGCAGCCTAGCGGGGGGAGAAGAGACCCAGTACTTC. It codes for CASSLAGGEETQYF.